This record looks at one T cell receptor (beta chain) sequence and its context. V was pared by 3 bases and J by 7 bases, with 9 bases of the junction left unmatched. The length of the CDR3 is 16 residues. Germline V gene data show CDR1 as MGHRA and CDR2 as YSYEKL. The entry originates in a study of blood T cell repertoires in COVID-19. Study context: The origin of the acute and convalescent COVID-19 samples was the United States, Italy and Spain. PBMCs, B-cell-depleted T cells, or T cells were the source of the cDNA or gDNA that made up the material.

In the study's own analysis: Researchers report that nucleated cell counts were estimated from reference gene primer amplification. Assay used: immunoSEQ multiplex PCR; TCRdb lists only in-frame clones, some missing. V, J and clone size derive from that table, while D and trimming were established from the DNA sequence. The sample has roughly 140,000 clones, 88% seen once. Sequenced sample: peripheral blood. This receptor was identified in a human donor in a cohort sampled during active COVID-19. This rearrangement joins TRBV4-1 to TRBJ2-3, with 11 bases identical to TRBD2. CDR3: CASSHILAGAGYTQYF. Here the CDR3 DNA reads TGCGCCAGCAGCCATATACTAGCGGGGGCCGGGTATACGCAGTATTTT.